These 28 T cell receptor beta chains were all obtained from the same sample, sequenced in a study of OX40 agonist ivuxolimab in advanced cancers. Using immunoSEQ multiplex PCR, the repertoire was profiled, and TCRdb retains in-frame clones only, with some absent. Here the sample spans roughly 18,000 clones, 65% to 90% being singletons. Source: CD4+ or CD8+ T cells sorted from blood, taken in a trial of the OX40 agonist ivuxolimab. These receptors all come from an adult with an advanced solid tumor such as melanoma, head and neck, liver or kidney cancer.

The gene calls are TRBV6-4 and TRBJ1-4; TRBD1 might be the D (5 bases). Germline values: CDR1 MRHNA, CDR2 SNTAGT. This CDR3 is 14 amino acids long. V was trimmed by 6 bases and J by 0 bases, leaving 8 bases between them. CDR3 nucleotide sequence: TGTGCCAGCAGGCCGACAGCAACTAATGAAAAACTGTTTTTT. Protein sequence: CASRPTATNEKLFF.

CDR3 nucleotides: TGTGCCAGCAGTTACAGGGAGACCACCGGGGAGCTGTTTTTT. Amino acid sequence: CASSYRETTGELFF. This rearrangement joins TRBV9 to TRBJ2-2, with D possibly being TRBD1 (6 bases). Trimming pared 5 bases from V and 4 bases from J, leaving 12 bases between. The CDR3 consists of 14 residues. Looked up from germline, CDR1 is SGDLS and CDR2 is YYNGEE.

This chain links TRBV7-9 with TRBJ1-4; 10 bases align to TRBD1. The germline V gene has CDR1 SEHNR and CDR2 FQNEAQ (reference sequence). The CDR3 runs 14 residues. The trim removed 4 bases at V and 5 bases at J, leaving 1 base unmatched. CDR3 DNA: TGTGCCAGCAGCTCGGGACAGGGGAATGAAAAACTGTTTTTT. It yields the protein CASSSGQGNEKLFF.

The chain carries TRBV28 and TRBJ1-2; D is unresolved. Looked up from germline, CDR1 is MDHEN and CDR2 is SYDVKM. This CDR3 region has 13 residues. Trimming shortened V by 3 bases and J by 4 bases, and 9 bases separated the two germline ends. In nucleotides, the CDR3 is TGTGCCAGCAGTTTCCGGGCAGGCTATGGCTACACCTTC. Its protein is CASSFRAGYGYTF.

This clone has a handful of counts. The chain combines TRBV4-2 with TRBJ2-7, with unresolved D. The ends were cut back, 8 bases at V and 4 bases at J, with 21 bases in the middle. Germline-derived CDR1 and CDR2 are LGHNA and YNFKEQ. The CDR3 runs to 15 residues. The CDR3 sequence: CASRRERGPLYEQYF. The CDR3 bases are TGTGCCAGCCGTCGAGAACGTGGGCCCCTATACGAGCAGTACTTC.

The CDR3 region is CASSLGSPGGNEQFF. CDR3 sequence (DNA): TGTGCCAGCAGTTTGGGGAGCCCAGGGGGGAATGAGCAGTTCTTC. This chain connects TRBV27 to TRBJ2-1, with a possible D match to TRBD1 (7 bases). The germline CDR1 and CDR2 sequences are MNHEY and SMNVEV (reference sequence). The CDR3 is 15 residues long. V lost 3 bases and J lost 7, with 16 bases in between.

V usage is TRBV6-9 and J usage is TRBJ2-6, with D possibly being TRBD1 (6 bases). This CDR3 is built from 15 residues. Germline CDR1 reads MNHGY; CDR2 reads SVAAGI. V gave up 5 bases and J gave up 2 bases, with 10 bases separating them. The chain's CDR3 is CASSENRAGANVLTF. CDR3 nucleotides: TGTGCCAGCAGTGAAAACAGGGCTGGGGCCAACGTCCTGACTTTC.

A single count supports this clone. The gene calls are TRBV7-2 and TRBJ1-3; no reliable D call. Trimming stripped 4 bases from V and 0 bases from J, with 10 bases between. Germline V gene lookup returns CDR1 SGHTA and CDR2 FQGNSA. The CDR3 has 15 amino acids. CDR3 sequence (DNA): TGTGCCAGCAGCTCCCGCGGGAACTCTGGAAACACCATATATTTT. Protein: CASSSRGNSGNTIYF.

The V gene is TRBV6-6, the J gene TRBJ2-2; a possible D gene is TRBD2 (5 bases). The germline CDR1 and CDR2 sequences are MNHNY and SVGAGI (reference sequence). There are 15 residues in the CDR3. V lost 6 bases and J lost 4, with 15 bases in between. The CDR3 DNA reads TGTGCCAGCAGACCAAGGGCTAGCTCCACCGGGGAGCTGTTTTTT. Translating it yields CASRPRASSTGELFF.

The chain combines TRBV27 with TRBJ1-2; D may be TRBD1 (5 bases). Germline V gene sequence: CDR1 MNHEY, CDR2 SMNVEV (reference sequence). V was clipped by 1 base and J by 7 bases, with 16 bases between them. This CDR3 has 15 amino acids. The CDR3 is CASSLYPVGRGGYTF. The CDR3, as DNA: TGTGCCAGCAGTTTATACCCCGTCGGGAGGGGTGGCTACACCTTC.

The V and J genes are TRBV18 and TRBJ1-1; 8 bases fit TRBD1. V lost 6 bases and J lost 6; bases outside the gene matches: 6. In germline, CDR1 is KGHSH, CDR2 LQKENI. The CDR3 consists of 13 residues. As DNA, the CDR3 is TGTGCCAGCTCGCTTGGGACAGGATCTGAAGCTTTCTTT. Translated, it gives CASSLGTGSEAFF.

CDR3 DNA: TGTGCCAGCAGCCCACGTCGCGGGACTAGAAACACCGGGGAGCTGTTTTTT. Amino acid sequence: CASSPRRGTRNTGELFF. The rearrangement uses TRBV14 and TRBJ2-2; 8 bases are a match to TRBD2. V lost 4 bases to trimming and J lost 2 bases; unmatched junction nucleotides: 9. The CDR3 is made up of 17 amino acids. The germline V gene encodes CDR1 SGHDN and CDR2 FVKESK.

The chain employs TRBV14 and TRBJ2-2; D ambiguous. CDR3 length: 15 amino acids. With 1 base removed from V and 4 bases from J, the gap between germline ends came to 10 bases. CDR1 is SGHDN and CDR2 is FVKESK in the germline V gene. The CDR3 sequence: CASSQGLERTGELFF. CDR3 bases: TGTGCCAGCAGCCAAGGACTGGAGCGCACCGGGGAGCTGTTTTTT. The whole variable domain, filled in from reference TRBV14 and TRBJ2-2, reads EAGVTQFPSHSVIEKGQTVTLRCDPISGHDNLYWYRRVMGKEIKFLLHFVKESKQDESGMPNNRFLAERTGGTYSTLKVQPAELEDSGVYFCASSQGLERTGELFFGEGSRLTVL.

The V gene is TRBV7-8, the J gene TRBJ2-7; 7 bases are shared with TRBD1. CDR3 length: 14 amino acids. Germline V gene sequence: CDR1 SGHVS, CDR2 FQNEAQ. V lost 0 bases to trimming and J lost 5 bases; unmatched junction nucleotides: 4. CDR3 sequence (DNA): TGTGCCAGCAGCTTAGCGGGACAGAAAAACGAGCAGTACTTC. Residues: CASSLAGQKNEQYF. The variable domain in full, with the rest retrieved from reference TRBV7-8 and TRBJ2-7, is GAGVSQSPRYKVAKRGQDVALRCDPISGHVSLFWYQQALGQGPEFLTYFQNEAQLDKSGLPSDRFFAERPEGSVSTLKIQRTQQEDSAVYLCASSLAGQKNEQYFGPGTRLTVT.

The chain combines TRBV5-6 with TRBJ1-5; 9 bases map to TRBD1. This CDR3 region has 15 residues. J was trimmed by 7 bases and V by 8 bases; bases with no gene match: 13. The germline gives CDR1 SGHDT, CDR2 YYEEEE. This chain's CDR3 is CASHSMDRGGQPQHF. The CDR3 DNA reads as TGTGCCAGTCACAGTATGGACAGGGGTGGACAGCCCCAGCATTTT.

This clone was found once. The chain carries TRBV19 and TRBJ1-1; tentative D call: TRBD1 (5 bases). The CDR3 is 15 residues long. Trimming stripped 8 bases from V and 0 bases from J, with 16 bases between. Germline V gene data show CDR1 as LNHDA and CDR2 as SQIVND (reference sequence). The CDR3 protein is CASSLKGTMNTEAFF. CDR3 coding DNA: TGTGCCAGTTCCCTCAAGGGGACCATGAACACTGAAGCTTTCTTT.

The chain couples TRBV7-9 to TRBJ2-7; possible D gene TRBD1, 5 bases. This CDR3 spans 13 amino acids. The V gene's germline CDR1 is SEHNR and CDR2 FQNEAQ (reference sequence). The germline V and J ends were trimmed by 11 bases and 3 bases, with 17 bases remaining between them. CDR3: CAVADAGNYEQYF. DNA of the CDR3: TGTGCCGTTGCCGATGCAGGGAACTACGAGCAGTACTTC.

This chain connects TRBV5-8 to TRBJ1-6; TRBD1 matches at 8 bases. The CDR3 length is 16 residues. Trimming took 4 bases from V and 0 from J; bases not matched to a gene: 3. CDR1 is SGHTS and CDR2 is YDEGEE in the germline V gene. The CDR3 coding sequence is TGTGCCAGCAGCCAGGGGGCGAGCTCCTATAATTCACCCCTCCACTTT. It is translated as CASSQGASSYNSPLHF.

CDR3 loop: CASRTDRDSTEAFF. CDR3 coding DNA: TGTGCCAGCAGGACGGACAGGGATTCGACTGAAGCTTTCTTT. This chain links TRBV11-1 with TRBJ1-1; TRBD1 matches 8 bases. The V gene end was trimmed by 6 bases and the J gene end by 5 bases; junction bases not matched to a gene: 8. The CDR3 is 14 amino acids. Germline-derived CDR1 and CDR2 are SGHAT and FQDESV (reference sequence).

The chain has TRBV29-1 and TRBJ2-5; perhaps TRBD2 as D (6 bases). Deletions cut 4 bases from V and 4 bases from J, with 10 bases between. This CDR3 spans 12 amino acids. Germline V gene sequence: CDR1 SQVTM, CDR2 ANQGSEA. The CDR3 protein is CSVGGGVETQYF. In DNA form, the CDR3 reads TGCAGCGTTGGGGGCGGGGTAGAGACCCAGTACTTC.

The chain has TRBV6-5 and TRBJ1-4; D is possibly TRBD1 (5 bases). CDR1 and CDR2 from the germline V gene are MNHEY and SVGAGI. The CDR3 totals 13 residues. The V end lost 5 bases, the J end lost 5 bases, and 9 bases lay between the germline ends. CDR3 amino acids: CASSPQGNEKLFF. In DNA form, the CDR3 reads TGTGCCAGCAGTCCGCAGGGAAATGAAAAACTGTTTTTT.

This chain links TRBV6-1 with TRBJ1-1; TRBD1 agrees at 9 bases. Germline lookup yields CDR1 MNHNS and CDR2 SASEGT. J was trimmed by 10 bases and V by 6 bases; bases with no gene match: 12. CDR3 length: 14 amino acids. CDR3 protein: CASSRDREERRAFF. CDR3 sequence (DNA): TGTGCCAGCAGCCGGGACAGGGAAGAAAGGAGAGCTTTCTTT.

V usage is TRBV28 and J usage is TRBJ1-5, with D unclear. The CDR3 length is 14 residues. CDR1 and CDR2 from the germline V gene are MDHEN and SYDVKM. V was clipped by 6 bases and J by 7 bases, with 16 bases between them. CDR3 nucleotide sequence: TGTGCCAGCAGCCCGACCCCGAGCAGCCAGCCCCAGCATTTT. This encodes CASSPTPSSQPQHF.

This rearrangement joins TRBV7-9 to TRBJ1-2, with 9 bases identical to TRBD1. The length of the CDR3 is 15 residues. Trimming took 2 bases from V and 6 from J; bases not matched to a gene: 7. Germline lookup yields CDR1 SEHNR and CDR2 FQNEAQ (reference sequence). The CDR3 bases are TGTGCCAGCAGCTTAACACAGGGGGCGCGAAATGGCTACACCTTC. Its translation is CASSLTQGARNGYTF.

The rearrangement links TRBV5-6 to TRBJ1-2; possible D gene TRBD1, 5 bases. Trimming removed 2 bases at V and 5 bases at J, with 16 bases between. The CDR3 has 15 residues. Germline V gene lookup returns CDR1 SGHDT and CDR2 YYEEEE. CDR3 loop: CASSFWSTGIYGYTF. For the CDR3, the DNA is TGTGCCAGCAGCTTTTGGAGCACAGGCATTTATGGCTACACCTTC.

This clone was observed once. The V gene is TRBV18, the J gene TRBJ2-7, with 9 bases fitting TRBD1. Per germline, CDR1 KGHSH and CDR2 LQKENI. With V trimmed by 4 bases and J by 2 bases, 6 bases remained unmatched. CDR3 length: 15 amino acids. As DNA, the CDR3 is TGTGCCAGCTCACATAAAGGACAGGGGACCTACGAGCAGTACTTC. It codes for CASSHKGQGTYEQYF.

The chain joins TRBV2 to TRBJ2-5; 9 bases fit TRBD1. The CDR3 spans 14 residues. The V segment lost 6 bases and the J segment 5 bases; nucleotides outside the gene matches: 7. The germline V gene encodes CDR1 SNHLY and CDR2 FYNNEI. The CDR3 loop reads CASSRQGVGETQYF. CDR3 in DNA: TGTGCCAGCAGCCGACAGGGGGTCGGGGAGACCCAGTACTTC.

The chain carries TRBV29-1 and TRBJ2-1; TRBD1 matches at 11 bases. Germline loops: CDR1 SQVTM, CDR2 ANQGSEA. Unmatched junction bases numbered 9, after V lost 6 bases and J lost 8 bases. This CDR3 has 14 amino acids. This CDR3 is CSVPLGDRGDEQFF. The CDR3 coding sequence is TGCAGCGTCCCTCTGGGGGACAGGGGGGATGAGCAGTTCTTC.